These 24 T cell receptor beta chains came from one sample sequenced in a study of T-cell memory formation after mild COVID-19. TCRdb re-analysed the 5' RACE reads in MiXCR, keeping a single row per CDR3 protein. The top ten clones hold roughly 1.2% of a sample with tens of thousands of distinct CDR3 sequences, 9% to 9.5% of them seen once. Sequenced input: PBMCs or a T cell subset sorted from them (not recorded which). Source of these receptors: a man in his late teens or twenties who had mild COVID-19 (a few samples of this study predate the infection). Cell type and time point are not known.

There are many counts of this clonotype. This chain joins TRBV7-2 and TRBJ1-1; 7 bases align to TRBD1. Trimming removed 5 bases from V and 5 bases from J; junction bases left unmatched: 8. The CDR3 runs 14 residues. Germline V gene data show CDR1 as SGHTA and CDR2 as FQGNSA. The CDR3 is CASSPQGRRTEAFF. CDR3 DNA sequence: TGTGCCAGCAGCCCACAGGGGAGAAGGACTGAAGCTTTCTTT.

This sequence joins TRBV27 and TRBJ2-7, with 8 bases identical to TRBD2. Germline CDR1 and CDR2: MNHEY and SMNVEV (reference sequence). With V trimmed by 7 bases and J by 0 bases, 14 bases remained unmatched. The CDR3 is made up of 17 amino acids. The CDR3 loop reads CASNSAGSGISSYEQYF. CDR3 in DNA: TGTGCCAGCAACTCCGCCGGTAGCGGGATAAGCTCCTACGAGCAGTACTTC.

This rearrangement joins TRBV29-1 to TRBJ1-2, with TRBD1 matching 9 bases. Germline trimming cut 7 bases from V and 4 bases from J; bases unmatched to any gene: 10. This CDR3 has 14 amino acids. Per the germline V gene, CDR1 is SQVTM and CDR2 is ANQGSEA. The CDR3 DNA reads as TGCAGCGCAGGTCCGGGACAGGGATTCTATGGCTACACCTTC. This translates into CSAGPGQGFYGYTF.

This clonotype was counted between two and nine times. V and J are TRBV7-8 and TRBJ2-7; a weak D match, TRBD2 (5 bases). V was shortened by 6 bases and J by 0 bases, with 6 bases between the two germline ends. CDR3 length equals 12 residues. Germline loops: CDR1 SGHVS, CDR2 FQNEAQ. As DNA, the CDR3 is TGTGCCAGCAGGGAGGCCTCCTACGAGCAGTACTTC. This encodes CASREASYEQYF.

This clonotype has only a few counts. The chain combines TRBV9 with TRBJ2-2; D might be TRBD1 (5 bases). The V and J ends lost 1 base and 5 bases respectively, with 12 bases between them. Germline CDR1 reads SGDLS; CDR2 reads YYNGEE. The CDR3 loop spans 15 amino acids. The CDR3 nucleotides are TGTGCCAGCAGCGTAACCCAGGGTAGTACCGGGGAGCTGTTTTTT. This codes for CASSVTQGSTGELFF.

This clonotype was seen only a few times. The V call is TRBV6-5, the J call TRBJ1-6; D may be TRBD1 (6 bases). Trimming left V 0 bases short and J 7 bases short, with 16 bases between. Germline CDR1 reads MNHEY; CDR2 reads SVGAGI. The CDR3 has 17 amino acids. The CDR3: CASSYSMEGVNNSPLHF. CDR3 nucleotides: TGTGCCAGCAGTTACTCGATGGAGGGGGTTAACAATTCACCCCTCCACTTT.

This clonotype has a handful of counts. The rearrangement joins TRBV5-7 to TRBJ1-5; 9 positions agree with TRBD1. TRBV5-7 is labeled an ORF, and its function is uncertain. V lost 5 bases to trimming and J lost 2 bases; unmatched junction nucleotides: 5. There are 15 residues in the CDR3. The CDR3 reads CASSLTGGGNQPQHF. The CDR3 nucleotides read TGTGCCAGCAGTCTTACAGGGGGCGGCAATCAGCCCCAGCATTTT.

The chain recombines TRBV7-2 with TRBJ2-7; D remains unclear. CDR1 and CDR2 from the germline V gene are SGHTA and FQGNSA. The CDR3 totals 15 residues. Trimming cost V 2 bases and J 3 bases, with 14 bases left between them. CDR3 nucleotide sequence: TGTGCCAGCAGCTTACTAGGAATTTATGGCTACGAGCAGTACTTC. Its translation: CASSLLGIYGYEQYF.

This chain uses TRBV30 with TRBJ1-2; D not resolved. CDR1 is GTSNPN and CDR2 is SVGIG in the germline V gene (reference sequence). The CDR3 runs 14 residues. The V end lost 2 bases, the J end lost 7 bases, and 17 bases lay between the germline ends. The chain's CDR3 is CAWSPYPAPGGYTF. CDR3 nucleotides: TGTGCCTGGAGTCCTTATCCAGCGCCGGGTGGCTACACCTTC.

V usage is TRBV28 and J usage is TRBJ2-5; TRBD1 matches 9 bases. The CDR3 sequence is 15 residues long. Germline V gene data show CDR1 as MDHEN and CDR2 as SYDVKM. V dropped 4 bases and J dropped 4; count of bases not matched to a gene: 7. The CDR3: CASSSPGQGRETQYF. Here the CDR3 DNA reads TGTGCCAGCAGTTCGCCGGGACAGGGTCGAGAGACCCAGTACTTC.

The V and J genes are TRBV5-6 and TRBJ1-5; the match to TRBD1 covers 10 bases. CDR1 is SGHDT, CDR2 YYEEEE, per germline. This CDR3 has 15 residues. The ends lost 4 bases at V and 7 bases at J; junction bases unmatched: 8. The CDR3 DNA reads as TGTGCCAGCAGCGTAGGGACAGGGGAAGGACAGCCCCAGCATTTT. It translates to CASSVGTGEGQPQHF. The full variable domain, its missing parts supplied by reference TRBV5-6 and TRBJ1-5, is DAGVTQSPTHLIKTRGQQVTLRCSPKSGHDTVSWYQQALGQGPQFIFQYYEEEERQRGNFPDRFSGHQFPNYSSELNVNALLLGDSALYLCASSVGTGEGQPQHFGDGTRLSIL.

V and J are TRBV2 and TRBJ1-6; 7 nucleotides match TRBD1. V was clipped by 1 base and J by 8 bases; unmatched bases: 5. CDR1 is SNHLY, CDR2 FYNNEI, per germline. The CDR3 spans 15 residues. CDR3 sequence reads: CASSEETGPHSPLHF. The CDR3 DNA follows: TGTGCCAGCAGTGAAGAGACAGGGCCCCATTCACCCCTCCACTTT.

This clonotype appeared a few times. The V and J genes are TRBV10-3 and TRBJ2-7; TRBD2 agrees at 11 bases. V was pared by 9 bases and J by 2 bases, with 9 bases of the junction left unmatched. The germline gives CDR1 ENHRY, CDR2 SYGVKD. This CDR3 has 15 amino acids. The CDR3 sequence: CAIKQTSGATYEQYF. CDR3 nucleotides: TGTGCCATTAAACAGACTAGCGGGGCCACCTACGAGCAGTACTTC.

V usage is TRBV5-1 and J usage is TRBJ2-2, with 8 bases matching TRBD1. This CDR3 is built from 15 residues. The germline gives CDR1 SGHRS, CDR2 YFSETQ. The trim removed 0 bases at V and 6 bases at J, leaving 4 bases unmatched. This CDR3 reads CASSLGQGAAGELFF. The CDR3 coding sequence is TGCGCCAGCAGCTTGGGGCAGGGGGCTGCCGGGGAGCTGTTTTTT.

This clonotype was counted a few times. The rearrangement uses TRBV9 and TRBJ2-3; possibly TRBD1 or TRBD2 for D (5 bases each). The CDR3 runs to 15 residues. Deletions cut 0 bases from V and 5 bases from J, with 13 bases between. Germline CDR1 SGDLS, CDR2 YYNGEE. For the CDR3, the DNA is TGTGCCAGCAGCGTAGGAGCGGCAGGGAAAGATACGCAGTATTTT. Translated, it gives CASSVGAAGKDTQYF.

The rearrangement uses TRBV7-2 and TRBJ1-4, with D unclear. The germline V gene has CDR1 SGHTA and CDR2 FQGNSA. V lost 6 bases to trimming and J lost 1 base, with 9 bases between them. The CDR3 length is 14 residues. The CDR3 nucleotides read TGTGCCAGCAGGTCGGGGTTAACTAATGAAAAACTGTTTTTT. This sequence encodes CASRSGLTNEKLFF.

This chain links TRBV5-4 with TRBJ2-5; a weak D match, TRBD1 (6 bases). The CDR3 sequence is 14 residues long. V shed 3 bases and J shed 1 base, with 10 bases lying between them. The germline V gene encodes CDR1 SGHNT and CDR2 YYREEE (reference sequence). DNA of the CDR3: TGTGCCAGCAGCTCCCAGACAGGCCAAGAGACCCAGTACTTC. Translation: CASSSQTGQETQYF.

The chain is built from TRBV9 and TRBJ1-4; the match to TRBD1 covers 9 bases. CDR1 and CDR2 from the germline V gene are SGDLS and YYNGEE. With 3 bases clipped from V and 8 bases from J, the junction kept 2 bases outside the gene matches. The CDR3 contains 13 residues. The CDR3 sequence: CASSAGTGEKLFF. The DNA of the CDR3 is TGTGCCAGCAGCGCCGGGACAGGGGAAAAACTGTTTTTT.

This clonotype has just a few counts. The chain links TRBV29-1 to TRBJ2-5; no definite D call. This CDR3 has 12 residues. Germline V gives CDR1 SQVTM, CDR2 ANQGSEA. V lost 7 bases and J lost 2, with 11 bases in between. Here the CDR3 reads CSARHGQETQYF. The CDR3 DNA reads as TGCAGCGCCCGACACGGACAAGAGACCCAGTACTTC.

The chain employs TRBV24-1 and TRBJ1-1, with D maybe TRBD1 (5 bases). The germline V gene has CDR1 KGHDR and CDR2 SFDVKD. This CDR3 has 15 amino acids. V was trimmed by 5 bases and J by 1 base, leaving 13 bases between them. CDR3 sequence: CATSGSGGGNTEAFF. The CDR3 region has the DNA TGTGCCACCAGTGGGTCTGGCGGGGGGAACACTGAAGCTTTCTTT.

This clonotype was picked up a small number of times. This rearrangement joins TRBV15 to TRBJ2-3; D gene uncertain. The V end was cut by 1 base, the J end by 6 bases, with 11 bases between. The CDR3 is 14 residues long. Germline CDR1 is LNHNV and CDR2 is YYDKDF (reference sequence). The CDR3 DNA sequence: TGTGCCACCAGCAGAGGGAACGGGCTGGATACGCAGTATTTT. Residues: CATSRGNGLDTQYF.

This clonotype was counted at least ten times. The chain uses TRBV20-1 and TRBJ2-4; TRBD2 aligns across 9 bases. V lost 5 bases, J lost 7 bases, and 9 bases stayed unmatched. The CDR3 loop spans 14 amino acids. The V gene's germline CDR1 is DFQATT and CDR2 SNEGSKA (reference sequence). The CDR3 is CSALRGGDFNIQYF. CDR3 nucleotides: TGCAGTGCTTTGCGGGGGGGTGACTTCAACATTCAGTACTTC.

The rearrangement joins TRBV28 to TRBJ1-2, with D hard to call. The CDR3 extends over 12 amino acids. The V end lost 2 bases, the J end lost 4 bases, and 5 bases lay between the germline ends. From germline, CDR1 is MDHEN and CDR2 SYDVKM. The CDR3 spells CASSLQRYGYTF. DNA for the CDR3: TGTGCCAGCAGTTTACAGCGCTATGGCTACACCTTC.

This clonotype was seen a few times. This chain joins TRBV3-1 and TRBJ2-4; D is perhaps TRBD1 (6 bases). Germline V gives CDR1 LGHDT, CDR2 YNNKEL (reference sequence). The CDR3 loop spans 15 amino acids. V lost 3 bases and J lost 8, with 17 bases in between. CDR3: CASSHPGQGGDIQYF. The CDR3 DNA sequence: TGTGCCAGCAGCCACCCGGGACAAGGGGGAGACATTCAGTACTTC.